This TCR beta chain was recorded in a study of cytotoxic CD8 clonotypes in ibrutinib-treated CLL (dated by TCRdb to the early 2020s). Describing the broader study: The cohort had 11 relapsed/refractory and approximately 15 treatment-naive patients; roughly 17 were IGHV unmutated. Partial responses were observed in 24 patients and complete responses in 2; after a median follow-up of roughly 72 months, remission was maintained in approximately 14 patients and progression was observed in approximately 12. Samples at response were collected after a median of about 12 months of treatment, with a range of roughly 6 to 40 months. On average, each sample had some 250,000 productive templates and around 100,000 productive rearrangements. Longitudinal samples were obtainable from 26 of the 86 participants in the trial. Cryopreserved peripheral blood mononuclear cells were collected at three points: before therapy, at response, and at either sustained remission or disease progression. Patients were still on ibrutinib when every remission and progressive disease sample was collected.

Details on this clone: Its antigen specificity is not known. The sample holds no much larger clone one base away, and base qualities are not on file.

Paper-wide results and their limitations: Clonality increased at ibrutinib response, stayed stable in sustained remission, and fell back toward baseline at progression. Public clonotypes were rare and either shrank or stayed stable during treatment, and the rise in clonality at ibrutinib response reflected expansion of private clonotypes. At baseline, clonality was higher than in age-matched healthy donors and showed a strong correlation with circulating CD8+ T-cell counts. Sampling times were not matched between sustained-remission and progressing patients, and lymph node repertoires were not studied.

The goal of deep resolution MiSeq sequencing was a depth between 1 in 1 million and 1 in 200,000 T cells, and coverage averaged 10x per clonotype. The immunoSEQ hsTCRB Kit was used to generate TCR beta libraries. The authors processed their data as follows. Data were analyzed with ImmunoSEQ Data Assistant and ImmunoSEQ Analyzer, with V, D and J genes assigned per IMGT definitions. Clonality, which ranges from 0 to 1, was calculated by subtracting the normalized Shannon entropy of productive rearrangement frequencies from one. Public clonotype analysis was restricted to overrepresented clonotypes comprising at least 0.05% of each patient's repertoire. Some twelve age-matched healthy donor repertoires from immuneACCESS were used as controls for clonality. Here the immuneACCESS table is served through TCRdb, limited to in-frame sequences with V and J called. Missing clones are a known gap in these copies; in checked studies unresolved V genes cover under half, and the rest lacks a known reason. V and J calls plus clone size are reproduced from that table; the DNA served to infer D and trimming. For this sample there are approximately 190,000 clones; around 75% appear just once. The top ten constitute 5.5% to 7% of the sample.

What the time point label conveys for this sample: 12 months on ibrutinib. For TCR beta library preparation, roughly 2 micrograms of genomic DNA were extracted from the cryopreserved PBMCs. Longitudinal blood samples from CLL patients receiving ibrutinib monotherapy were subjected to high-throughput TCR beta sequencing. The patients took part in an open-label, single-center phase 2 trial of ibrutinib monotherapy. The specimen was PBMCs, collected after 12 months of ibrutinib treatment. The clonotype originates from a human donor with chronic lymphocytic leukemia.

The CDR3 reads CASSHGDRFTQYF. The nucleotide sequence reads TGTGCCAGCAGTCACGGGGACAGGTTTACGCAGTATTTT. The chain is encoded by TRBV7-8 joined to TRBJ2-3; 8 of the junction bases match TRBD1. Via the germline V gene, CDR1 is SGHVS and CDR2 FQNEAQ. The V end gives up 6 bases and the J end 8 bases, leaving 7 bases in the junction not matched to a gene. The CDR3 has 13 amino acids, counting the end cysteine and phenylalanine. Only the CDR3 part of the read is kept: 39 bases, read in frame from the first base.